One sample yielded the 19 T cell receptor beta chains listed below, sequenced in a study of blood T cells in healthy people across ages. A second PCR of about 6 to 12 cycles used a sample-barcoded 5' primer and a J-beta primer mix. Using its own MiXCR run on the 5' RACE reads, TCRdb lists one record per CDR3 protein. The data hold more than 900,000 distinct CDR3 sequences, with approximately 26% observed a single time. These data were likewise used in another study, on T cells of mothers and their children.

What was sequenced was blood. The receptors shown here come from a girl aged 2-9 years in good health.

The genes are TRBV7-2 and TRBJ2-1; 8 nucleotides align to TRBD2. Germline V gene data show CDR1 as SGHTA and CDR2 as FQGNSA. V gave up 1 base and J gave up 7 bases; unmatched junction bases: 3. The CDR3 consists of 14 residues. CDR3 amino acids: CASSLVGGRNEQFF. The DNA of the CDR3 is TGTGCCAGCAGCTTAGTTGGCGGGAGGAATGAGCAGTTCTTC.

This clonotype turned up a few times. The rearrangement links TRBV2 to TRBJ2-1; the match to TRBD1 covers 9 bases. The germline V gene encodes CDR1 SNHLY and CDR2 FYNNEI. Trimming cost V 1 base and J 6 bases; bases outside gene matches: 4. The CDR3 totals 15 residues. The CDR3 sequence is CASSEGTGEINEQFF. CDR3 DNA: TGTGCCAGCAGTGAAGGGACAGGGGAAATCAATGAGCAGTTCTTC. The full variable domain, completed using reference TRBV2 and TRBJ2-1, is EPEVTQTPSHQVTQMGQEVILRCVPISNHLYFYWYRQILGQKVEFLVSFYNNEISEKSEIFDDQFSVERPDGSNFTLKIRSTKLEDSAMYFCASSEGTGEINEQFFGPGTRLTVL.

This clonotype was observed a few times. This sequence joins TRBV20-1 and TRBJ2-4; the match to TRBD1 covers 9 bases. The CDR3 has 15 amino acids. CDR1 and CDR2 from the germline V gene are DFQATT and SNEGSKA (reference sequence). Unmatched junction bases numbered 11, after V lost 2 bases and J lost 9 bases. DNA for the CDR3: TGCAGTGCTAGACTTGGGACAGGGTTTATTGGCATTCAGTACTTC. Its protein is CSARLGTGFIGIQYF.

This clonotype has only a few counts. The chain recombines TRBV2 with TRBJ2-7; 7 bases agree with TRBD2. The CDR3 consists of 15 residues. Losses at the gene ends were 6 bases for V and 0 bases for J; bases not matched to a gene: 8. The V gene's germline CDR1 is SNHLY and CDR2 FYNNEI. The CDR3 nucleotides are TGTGCCAGCAGACCCCGAGGGGACTACTCCTACGAGCAGTACTTC. Protein product: CASRPRGDYSYEQYF. Together with reference TRBV2 and TRBJ2-7, the CDR3 gives the full variable domain: EPEVTQTPSHQVTQMGQEVILRCVPISNHLYFYWYRQILGQKVEFLVSFYNNEISEKSEIFDDQFSVERPDGSNFTLKIRSTKLEDSAMYFCASRPRGDYSYEQYFGPGTRLTVT.

This clonotype turned up a few times. This chain links TRBV12-3 or TRBV12-4 with TRBJ2-2, with 11 nucleotides matching TRBD1. CDR3 length equals 14 residues. Germline trimming cut 6 bases from V and 7 bases from J; bases unmatched to any gene: 4. The CDR3 here is CASSRTGGHGELFF. Here the CDR3 DNA reads TGTGCCAGCAGCCGGACAGGGGGCCACGGGGAGCTGTTTTTT.

The genes are TRBV4-1 and TRBJ2-7; D is unresolved. The CDR3 has 13 residues. Germline CDR1 MGHRA, CDR2 YSYEKL. Trimming cost V 0 bases and J 3 bases, with 6 bases left between them. The CDR3 region is CASSQDYNYEQYF. The CDR3 DNA is TGCGCCAGCAGCCAAGATTACAACTACGAGCAGTACTTC.

There are a few counts of this clonotype. The chain employs TRBV25-1 and TRBJ2-5; possibly TRBD1 or TRBD2 for D (5 bases each). Germline V gives CDR1 MGHDK, CDR2 SYGVNS. V was trimmed by 9 bases and J by 5 bases, leaving 16 bases between them. The CDR3 loop spans 13 amino acids. CDR3 sequence: CASGALGTETQYF. The CDR3 DNA reads as TGTGCCAGTGGAGCACTAGGGACGGAGACCCAGTACTTC.

This clonotype was observed many times. The chain uses TRBV25-1 and TRBJ2-5, with 8 nucleotides matching TRBD2. The length of the CDR3 is 13 residues. Germline V gives CDR1 MGHDK, CDR2 SYGVNS. The ends lost 6 bases at V and 4 bases at J; junction bases unmatched: 4. The CDR3: CASSESGRETQYF. The CDR3 DNA sequence: TGTGCCAGCAGCGAAAGCGGGAGAGAGACCCAGTACTTC.

V gene TRBV11-2 combines with J gene TRBJ2-4; unclear D gene. CDR1 and CDR2 (germline): SGHAT, FQNNGV. The CDR3 runs 14 residues. Trimming took off 1 base at V and 3 bases at J, with 7 bases between the two ends. CDR3 amino acids: CASSLASYKNIQYF. CDR3 DNA sequence: TGTGCCAGCAGCTTAGCATCGTACAAAAACATTCAGTACTTC. The full variable domain, completed using reference TRBV11-2 and TRBJ2-4, is EAGVAQSPRYKIIEKRQSVAFWCNPISGHATLYWYQQILGQGPKLLIQFQNNGVVDDSQLPKDRFSAERLKGVDSTLKIQPAKLEDSAVYLCASSLASYKNIQYFGAGTRLSVL.

This clonotype has only a few counts. The chain is built from TRBV11-2 and TRBJ1-1; no definite D call. Germline V CDR1 and CDR2: SGHAT, FQNNGV. The CDR3 is 12 amino acids. Trimming removed 2 bases from V and 10 bases from J, with 11 bases in between. The CDR3 region has the DNA TGTGCCAGCAGCTTAAGGTACGGGAGAGCTTTCTTT. It yields the protein CASSLRYGRAFF.

The chain combines TRBV6-2 or TRBV6-3 with TRBJ1-4; 8 positions agree with TRBD1. Germline V gene lookup returns CDR1 MNHEY and CDR2 SVGEGT. The CDR3 spans 15 residues. With 6 bases clipped from V and 6 bases from J, the junction kept 9 bases outside the gene matches. CDR3 nucleotides: TGTGCCAGCAGCTACGAGGGACAGGCATATGAAAAACTGTTTTTT. Residues: CASSYEGQAYEKLFF.

The V and J genes are TRBV12-5 and TRBJ1-2; D uncertain. Trimming removed 6 bases from V and 8 bases from J, with 13 bases in between. Germline V lookup: CDR1 LGHNT, CDR2 FRNRAP. The CDR3 contains 12 residues. CDR3 coding DNA: TGTGCTAGTGGGGCCGCCCCTATGGGCTACACCTTC. Amino acids: CASGAAPMGYTF.

Only a few counts were recorded for this clonotype. The rearrangement joins TRBV15 to TRBJ2-5; D gene ambiguous. Germline values: CDR1 LNHNV, CDR2 YYDKDF (reference sequence). The CDR3 sequence is 13 residues long. The V end was cut by 8 bases, the J end by 5 bases, with 15 bases between. This CDR3 is CATSEIRWETQYF. The CDR3 nucleotides are TGTGCCACCTCCGAAATTCGATGGGAGACCCAGTACTTC.

This clonotype was detected only a few times. The rearrangement joins TRBV20-1 to TRBJ2-5; D is unclear. Trimming cost V 5 bases and J 7 bases, with 26 bases left between them. The CDR3 consists of 16 residues. Germline V gene sequence: CDR1 DFQATT, CDR2 SNEGSKA (reference sequence). The CDR3 spells CSAEDVGRSSHGTQYF. Written as DNA, the CDR3 is TGCAGTGCTGAAGATGTGGGCAGGAGCTCTCATGGGACCCAGTACTTC.

The V and J genes are TRBV6-5 and TRBJ2-5; the D gene is possibly TRBD2 (6 bases). The J call may be mistaken, given a closer DNA end match to TRBJ2-7. The CDR3 is 14 residues long. Germline CDR1 reads MNHEY; CDR2 reads SVGAGI. CDR3 sequence: CASSLSLAPYEQYF. CDR3 DNA sequence: TGTGCCAGCAGTTTATCACTAGCCCCCTACGAGCAGTACTTC.

The genes are TRBV12-3 or TRBV12-4 and TRBJ1-1; TRBD1 matches at 7 bases. The CDR3 consists of 14 residues. J was trimmed by 1 base and V by 7 bases; bases with no gene match: 6. CDR3 coding DNA: TGTGCCAGCATCGACAGGGTTGGGAACACTGAAGCTTTCTTT. Translated: CASIDRVGNTEAFF.

The rearrangement uses TRBV5-1 and TRBJ2-1; weak D call: TRBD2 (5 bases). Trimming stripped 7 bases from V and 5 bases from J, with 16 bases between. Germline CDR1 reads SGHRS; CDR2 reads YFSETQ. The CDR3 loop spans 14 amino acids. CDR3 protein: CASAPGSRNNEQFF. Here the CDR3 DNA reads TGCGCCAGCGCCCCGGGGTCCCGTAACAATGAGCAGTTCTTC.

This clonotype was seen a handful of times. The chain carries TRBV15 and TRBJ2-5; no definite D call. The J call may be mistaken, given a closer DNA end match to TRBJ2-1. This CDR3 has 13 residues. Germline CDR1 reads LNHNV; CDR2 reads YYDKDF (reference sequence). In DNA form, the CDR3 reads TGTGCCACCAGCAGAGATTGGAACAATGAGCAGTTCTTC. It is translated as CATSRDWNNEQFF.

The V gene is TRBV13, the J gene TRBJ2-3; possible D gene TRBD1, 7 bases. Trimming stripped 2 bases from V and 1 base from J, with 13 bases between. The germline V gene has CDR1 PRHDT and CDR2 FYEKMQ (reference sequence). CDR3 size: 16 residues. The CDR3 loop reads CASSLLARGGTDTQYF. The CDR3 DNA sequence: TGTGCCAGCAGCTTACTCGCCAGGGGGGGCACAGATACGCAGTATTTT.